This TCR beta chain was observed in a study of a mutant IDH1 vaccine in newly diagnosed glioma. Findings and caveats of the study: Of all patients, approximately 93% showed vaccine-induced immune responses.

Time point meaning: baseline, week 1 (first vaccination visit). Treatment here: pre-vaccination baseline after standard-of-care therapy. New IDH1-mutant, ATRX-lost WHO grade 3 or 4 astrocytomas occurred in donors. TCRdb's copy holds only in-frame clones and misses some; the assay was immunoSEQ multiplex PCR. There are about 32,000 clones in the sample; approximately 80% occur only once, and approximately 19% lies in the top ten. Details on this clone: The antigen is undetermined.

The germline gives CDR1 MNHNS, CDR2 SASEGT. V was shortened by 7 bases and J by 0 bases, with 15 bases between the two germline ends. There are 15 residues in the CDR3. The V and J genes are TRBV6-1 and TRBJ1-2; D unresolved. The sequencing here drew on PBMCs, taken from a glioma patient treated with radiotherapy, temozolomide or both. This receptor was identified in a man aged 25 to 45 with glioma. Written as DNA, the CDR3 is TGTGCCAGCACTCTTACGGACGGTTCTAACTATGGCTACACCTTC. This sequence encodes CASTLTDGSNYGYTF.